The T cell receptor (beta chain) described here comes from a study of CD8 T cells in Susac syndrome. RNA totalling roughly 0.5 to 1 ug underwent reverse transcription with random hexamers. The CDR3 of TCR beta was amplified by immunoSEQ multiplex PCR across 54 Vbeta and 13 Jbeta. One entry per CDR3 protein results from TCRdb running MiXCR on the immunoSEQ multiplex PCR reads. The sample gives about 150,000 distinct CDR3 sequences, around 95% of which show up once; 0.15% is in the top ten. The CDR3 runs 12 residues. Trimming pared 7 bases from V and 8 bases from J, leaving 11 bases between. Peripheral blood CD8+ and CD4+ T cells were profiled by TCR beta sequencing.

V gene TRBV12-3 or TRBV12-4 combines with J gene TRBJ2-2; D unclear. The sample consisted of CD8+ T cells from PBMCs. This receptor was identified in a human donor with multiple sclerosis. The CDR3 coding sequence is TGTGCCAGCAACGTTCGGGCAGGGGAGCTGTTTTTT. Its protein product is CASNVRAGELFF.